This T cell receptor beta chain was identified during a study of cytomegalovirus exposure and HLA in healthy donors. About the study: Genetic ancestry analysis placed over 65% of the roughly 400 donors that were genotyped in the Caucasian-associated cluster.

The V and J ends lost 5 bases and 4 bases, in that order; junction bases with no gene match: 13. This CDR3 has 18 residues. Germline CDR1 SGHVS, CDR2 FNYEAQ. On this clone: Its antigen is unidentified.

PCR amplification relied on 60 Vbeta primers (plus 13 Jbeta primers). The method was immunoSEQ multiplex PCR; TCRdb's version includes in-frame clones alone and lacks a portion of them. The profile shows approximately 93,000 clones, approximately 79% of them singletons. Findings and limits, study-wide: An assumption of roughly uniform sequencing depth across donors underlay the presence/absence analyses. Available immune exposure information was restricted to CMV serostatus only.

What was sequenced was PBMCs. The chain combines TRBV7-6 with TRBJ2-2; 10 nucleotides match TRBD1. The clonotype comes from a woman aged 40-49 years in good health and CMV-seronegative. The CDR3 region is CASSPQPDRGRGTGELFF. CDR3 nucleotide sequence: TGTGCCAGCAGCCCCCAACCCGACAGGGGGCGAGGCACCGGGGAGCTGTTTTTT.